This passage covers 11 T cell receptor beta chains from one sample sequenced in a study of Graves' ophthalmopathy and Graves' hyperthyroidism. Amplified TCR beta CDR3 regions were obtained using RNA transcripts as template. Second-round multiplex PCR came after a first-round RT-PCR that employed HTBI primers. Each CDR3 protein gets one entry after TCRdb re-called the multiplex PCR reads with MiXCR. The table lists 400,000 to 500,000 distinct CDR3 sequences, more than 20% of them singletons, with 2.5% to 3.5% in the top ten. The sample consisted of peripheral blood. These receptors were taken from a woman between 18 and 30 years old with stable Graves' hyperthyroidism.

This rearrangement joins TRBV5-1 to TRBJ1-2; D is ambiguous. Trimming shortened V by 4 bases and J by 4 bases, and 11 bases separated the two germline ends. The CDR3 is made up of 13 amino acids. CDR1 is SGHRS and CDR2 is YFSETQ in the germline V gene. The CDR3 protein is CASSGGIIYGYTF. CDR3 in DNA: TGCGCCAGCAGCGGCGGGATCATCTATGGCTACACCTTC.

This clonotype was recorded many times. The chain carries TRBV25-1 and TRBJ2-4, with 9 bases that match TRBD2. The V gene end was trimmed by 7 bases and the J gene end by 9 bases; junction bases not matched to a gene: 7. Germline-derived CDR1 and CDR2 are MGHDK and SYGVNS. This CDR3 region has 13 residues. This chain's CDR3 is CASTAGGGGIQYF. CDR3 coding DNA: TGTGCCAGCACCGCGGGGGGGGGCGGCATTCAGTACTTC.

This clonotype was recorded many times. The genes are TRBV27 and TRBJ1-1, with a weak D call TRBD1 (5 bases). The CDR3 is made up of 15 amino acids. V lost 0 bases, J lost 0 bases, and 8 bases lay in between. Germline V gene data show CDR1 as MNHEY and CDR2 as SMNVEV (reference sequence). The CDR3 DNA sequence: TGTGCCAGCAGTTTATCGGGGCCCCTGAACACTGAAGCTTTCTTT. This gives the protein CASSLSGPLNTEAFF.

This clonotype was seen ten or more times. This chain joins TRBV20-1 and TRBJ2-7; 14 bases fit TRBD2. CDR1 DFQATT and CDR2 SNEGSKA come from the germline V gene (reference sequence). This CDR3 is built from 13 residues. Germline trimming cut 6 bases from V and 10 bases from J; bases unmatched to any gene: 8. The CDR3 DNA reads TGCAGTGCCCAGGGACTAGCGGGAGTAGGTCAGTACTTC. It is translated as CSAQGLAGVGQYF.

The chain joins TRBV9 to TRBJ1-2; D remains unclear. Germline V gives CDR1 SGDLS, CDR2 YYNGEE. V lost 3 bases, J lost 4 bases, and 19 bases lay in between. This CDR3 region has 16 residues. The CDR3 here is CASSDTFSGSGYGYTF. The CDR3 DNA is TGTGCCAGCAGCGACACATTCTCCGGATCTGGCTATGGCTACACCTTC.

This clonotype came up many times. The rearrangement links TRBV5-1 to TRBJ2-7; 9 nucleotides agree with TRBD1. The CDR3 extends over 14 amino acids. In germline, CDR1 is SGHRS, CDR2 YFSETQ. V gave up 2 bases and J gave up 6 bases; unmatched junction bases: 6. The CDR3 DNA sequence: TGCGCCAGCAGCTTTGGGACAGGGATAGGCGAGCAGTACTTC. Its translation: CASSFGTGIGEQYF.

The table lists this clonotype with many counts. The chain couples TRBV4-1 to TRBJ2-7, with 10 bases identical to TRBD1. V shed 3 bases, J shed 0 bases, and the junction held 8 bases outside the gene matches. The germline V gene encodes CDR1 MGHRA and CDR2 YSYEKL. The CDR3 length is 17 residues. CDR3 loop: CASSHGTGVEVSYEQYF. DNA of the CDR3: TGCGCCAGCAGCCATGGGACAGGGGTAGAGGTCTCCTACGAGCAGTACTTC.

The V gene is TRBV20-1, the J gene TRBJ1-1, with a tentative D call TRBD1 (6 bases). Germline-derived CDR1 and CDR2 are DFQATT and SNEGSKA (reference sequence). Trimming pared 2 bases from V and 1 base from J, leaving 14 bases between. The CDR3 consists of 15 residues. The CDR3 region is CSARSPLTGNTEAFF. The DNA of the CDR3 is TGCAGTGCTAGAAGCCCCCTGACAGGGAACACTGAAGCTTTCTTT.

This rearrangement joins TRBV4-1 to TRBJ1-2; no reliable D call. The CDR3 contains 15 residues. Trimming pared 0 bases from V and 0 bases from J, leaving 8 bases between. Germline values: CDR1 MGHRA, CDR2 YSYEKL. The CDR3 coding sequence is TGCGCCAGCAGCCAAGAGACGATTTCTAACTATGGCTACACCTTC. Protein product: CASSQETISNYGYTF.

This clonotype appeared many times. This chain links TRBV12-3 or TRBV12-4 with TRBJ2-5; D is ambiguous. With 1 base removed from V and 5 bases from J, the gap between germline ends came to 8 bases. This CDR3 is built from 13 residues. This CDR3 is CASSLDGSETQYF. In DNA, the CDR3 is TGTGCCAGCAGTTTAGATGGTAGCGAGACCCAGTACTTC.

This clonotype was seen ten or more times. This chain links TRBV12-3 or TRBV12-4 with TRBJ1-3; D not certain. Trimming pared 7 bases from V and 0 bases from J, leaving 7 bases between. There are 13 residues in the CDR3. CDR3 nucleotides: TGTGCCAGCAATCAGGACTCTGGAAACACCATATATTTT. Translation gives CASNQDSGNTIYF.